What follows is one TCR beta chain and its context. Its antigen remains unidentified. Some clones are missing from TCRdb's copy, which holds only in-frame ones; the method was immunoSEQ multiplex PCR. This table has around 1.1 million clones, roughly 80% appearing once. The data originate from a study of shared clonotypes between healthy human individuals. Notes on the study in general: Only a few donors were included, so the genetic and exposure-history diversity represented was limited. Generally, naive subsets came out with larger estimated richness than memory subsets. Naive CD4 clonotypes were shared across several donors at roughly 5.5%.

Germline V gene sequence: CDR1 GTSNPN, CDR2 SVGIG (reference sequence). The CDR3 is 15 amino acids. V gave up 0 bases and J gave up 4 bases; unmatched junction bases: 9. This TCR was sampled from a man between 18 and 29 years old in good health. Some clones in this sample may be carry-over from other donors' samples. Sequencing used memory CD4+ T cells from PBMCs. Subset given: CD45RA-negative fraction. V usage is TRBV30 and J usage is TRBJ2-7, with TRBD1 matching over 7 bases. The CDR3 loop is CAWSVLSGGLYEQYF. The DNA for the CDR3 is TGTGCCTGGAGTGTATTATCAGGGGGTTTATACGAGCAGTACTTC.